These 17 T cell receptor beta chains were all obtained from the same sample, sequenced in a study of shared clonotypes between healthy human individuals. TCRdb's table, derived via immunoSEQ multiplex PCR, lists solely in-frame clones and lacks some. The sample consists of about 2 million clones, approximately 94% of them appearing once. CD45RO negativity and positive selection for CCR7 defined naive CD8 cells, a population that excluded terminally differentiated effector memory CD45RA+ cells. The sequenced sample consisted of naive CD8+ T cells sorted from blood. The receptors were gathered from a man aged 18-30 years in good health.

This clone has only a few counts. The V and J genes are TRBV5-1 and TRBJ2-5; 9 nucleotides agree with TRBD1. The J segment lost 4 bases and the V segment lost 4 bases, leaving 2 bases of the junction unmatched. This CDR3 has 13 residues. Germline V lookup: CDR1 SGHRS, CDR2 YFSETQ. The CDR3 nucleotides read TGCGCCAGCAGCCGGACAGGGGCAGAGACCCAGTACTTC. Translating it yields CASSRTGAETQYF. Variable domain in full (rest from reference TRBV5-1 and TRBJ2-5): KAGVTQTPRYLIKTRGQQVTLSCSPISGHRSVSWYQQTPGQGLQFLFEYFSETQRNKGNFPGRFSGRQFSNSRSEMNVSTLELGDSALYLCASSRTGAETQYFGPGTRLLVL.

This chain joins TRBV5-6 and TRBJ1-2; D gene unclear. The CDR3 contains 13 residues. Between the trimmed V and J ends, which lost 2 bases and 4 bases, there was a span of 9 bases. Germline CDR1 SGHDT, CDR2 YYEEEE. CDR3 loop: CASSFMRTYGYTF. CDR3 DNA: TGTGCCAGCAGCTTCATGAGGACCTATGGCTACACCTTC.

The J gene is TRBJ2-1, the V gene TRBV7-8, with TRBD1 matching over 9 bases. Germline CDR1 is SGHVS and CDR2 is FQNEAQ. The CDR3 spans 16 residues. J lost 4 bases, V lost 5 bases, and 9 bases had no gene match. This CDR3 reads CASSNGQGITYNEQFF. CDR3 DNA sequence: TGTGCCAGCAGCAATGGACAGGGGATAACTTACAATGAGCAGTTCTTC.

The rearrangement joins TRBV28 to TRBJ2-7, with 7 bases fitting TRBD1. The V gene's germline CDR1 is MDHEN and CDR2 SYDVKM. The CDR3 length is 14 residues. V gave up 6 bases and J gave up 4 bases; unmatched junction bases: 9. CDR3 amino acids: CASRTGLSPYEQYF. In nucleotides, the CDR3 is TGTGCCAGCAGGACAGGGCTGAGTCCATACGAGCAGTACTTC.

The chain couples TRBV14 to TRBJ1-2, with TRBD1 as a possible D gene (5 bases). CDR3 length equals 16 residues. The V gene's germline CDR1 is SGHDN and CDR2 FVKESK. V was pared by 0 bases and J by 4 bases, with 15 bases between. For the CDR3, the DNA is TGTGCCAGCAGCCAAGAACAAATGGGACCCTTCTATGGCTACACCTTC. This codes for CASSQEQMGPFYGYTF.

This clone occurred once. This chain uses TRBV27 with TRBJ2-7; a weak D match, TRBD1 (9 bases). V was shortened by 3 bases and J by 5 bases, with 23 bases between the two germline ends. Germline CDR1 MNHEY, CDR2 SMNVEV (reference sequence). The CDR3 spans 17 residues. CDR3 sequence: CASSFGGGGTGTHEQYF. The CDR3 region has the DNA TGTGCCAGCAGTTTCGGGGGGGGCGGGACAGGGACCCACGAGCAGTACTTC.

V usage is TRBV4-1 and J usage is TRBJ2-1; D is uncertain. The CDR3 runs 16 residues. Per germline, CDR1 MGHRA and CDR2 YSYEKL. V dropped 0 bases and J dropped 0 bases, with 9 bases sitting between them. The CDR3 DNA reads as TGCGCCAGCAGCCAAGAAAGGTCTAGCTCCTACAATGAGCAGTTCTTC. This translates into CASSQERSSSYNEQFF.

Note on this clone: This specimen includes other DNA sequences encoding the same CDR3. This sequence joins TRBV27 and TRBJ1-1, with no clear D. Trimming left V 3 bases short and J 5 bases short, with 10 bases between. The CDR3 spans 13 residues. CDR1 is MNHEY, CDR2 SMNVEV, per germline (reference sequence). Written as DNA, the CDR3 is TGTGCCAGCAGTTTCGGCGGGAGAACTGAAGCTTTCTTT. It translates to CASSFGGRTEAFF.

This clone came up once. The V call is TRBV27, the J call TRBJ2-7; D tentatively reads TRBD1 or TRBD2 (6 bases each). V lost 3 bases and J lost 6, with 27 bases in between. Germline CDR1 reads MNHEY; CDR2 reads SMNVEV (reference sequence). The CDR3 length is 18 residues. The CDR3: CASSFHVPRGPTGVEQYF. The CDR3 DNA follows: TGTGCCAGCAGTTTCCATGTCCCCCGGGGGCCCACCGGGGTCGAGCAGTACTTC.

The rearrangement links TRBV27 to TRBJ2-2; TRBD1 aligns across 10 bases. The germline V gene has CDR1 MNHEY and CDR2 SMNVEV (reference sequence). The CDR3 runs to 17 residues. Losses at the gene ends were 5 bases for V and 7 bases for J; bases not matched to a gene: 13. CDR3 sequence reads: CASSNLVFGTGVGELFF. The CDR3 DNA is TGTGCCAGCAGTAATTTGGTTTTTGGGACAGGGGTCGGGGAGCTGTTTTTT.

This chain joins TRBV10-3 and TRBJ2-7; 9 bases are a match to TRBD1. Germline CDR1 is ENHRY and CDR2 is SYGVKD. The CDR3 runs 16 residues. Trimming removed 2 bases from V and 3 bases from J; junction bases left unmatched: 8. CDR3 region: CAISEGTGTSLYEQYF. The CDR3 nucleotides read TGTGCCATCAGTGAGGGGACAGGGACGAGTCTCTACGAGCAGTACTTC.

This chain connects TRBV23-1 to TRBJ1-4; D is unclear. TRBV23-1 is reported as an ORF; its role is uncertain. This CDR3 contains 15 residues. V shed 1 base and J shed 7 bases, with 13 bases lying between them. CDR3 in DNA: TGCGCCAGCAGTCAATGTGGGGAGGTAAGTGAAAAACTGTTTTTT. Translating gives CASSQCGEVSEKLFF.

V is TRBV13 and J is TRBJ2-7, with 9 bases matching TRBD2. V dropped 5 bases and J dropped 1; count of bases not matched to a gene: 3. Germline V gives CDR1 PRHDT, CDR2 FYEKMQ (reference sequence). The CDR3 spans 14 residues. CDR3 loop: CASSGAGGSYEQYF. The CDR3 DNA reads as TGTGCCAGCAGCGGCGCGGGAGGGTCCTACGAGCAGTACTTC.

The chain combines TRBV27 with TRBJ1-4; 7 bases are shared with TRBD1. The CDR3 contains 16 residues. From germline, CDR1 is MNHEY and CDR2 SMNVEV (reference sequence). V lost 5 bases, J lost 5 bases, and 11 bases stayed unmatched. CDR3 DNA sequence: TGTGCCAGCAGTCCCGACAGGGAGGGAGCCAATGAAAAACTGTTTTTT. Its translation: CASSPDREGANEKLFF.

As regards this clone: This sample also contains other DNA sequences that code for the same CDR3. The rearrangement links TRBV2 to TRBJ2-7, with a weak D call TRBD1 (5 bases). The germline CDR1 and CDR2 sequences are SNHLY and FYNNEI. Trimming removed 2 bases at V and 0 bases at J, with 5 bases between. The CDR3 extends over 13 amino acids. This CDR3 reads CASSERGSYEQYF. In DNA, the CDR3 is TGTGCCAGCAGTGAAAGGGGCTCCTACGAGCAGTACTTC. The variable domain in full, completed from reference TRBV2 and TRBJ2-7, reads EPEVTQTPSHQVTQMGQEVILRCVPISNHLYFYWYRQILGQKVEFLVSFYNNEISEKSEIFDDQFSVERPDGSNFTLKIRSTKLEDSAMYFCASSERGSYEQYFGPGTRLTVT.

The chain couples TRBV7-9 to TRBJ2-2; D is possibly TRBD1 (5 bases). Germline-derived CDR1 and CDR2 are SEHNR and FQNEAQ (reference sequence). This CDR3 is 15 amino acids long. Trimming shortened V by 4 bases and J by 2 bases, and 11 bases separated the two germline ends. The CDR3 DNA is TGTGCCAGCAGCTCATTAGGACAAAACACCGGGGAGCTGTTTTTT. Translation gives CASSSLGQNTGELFF.

V gene TRBV15 combines with J gene TRBJ1-1; the D is unclear. The length of the CDR3 is 15 residues. The germline CDR1 and CDR2 sequences are LNHNV and YYDKDF (reference sequence). Trimming cost V 0 bases and J 7 bases, with 15 bases left between them. CDR3: CATSRDFGQANEAFF. The DNA for the CDR3 is TGTGCCACCAGCAGAGATTTTGGGCAGGCGAATGAAGCTTTCTTT.